One sample yielded the 25 T cell receptor beta chains listed below, sequenced in a study of blood T cell repertoires in COVID-19 (dated by TCRdb to 2020 to 2021). The library relied on the immunoSEQ multiplex PCR assay. The clones in this table, taken by TCRdb from immuneACCESS, are in-frame only. Not every clone is retained; where verified, under half of the shortfall comes from an unresolved V gene, and the cause of the rest is unknown. This sample holds about 300,000 clones; roughly 88% were observed only once. 5.5% to 8% of the sample is in the top ten clones. The sample taken for sequencing was peripheral blood. The receptor set was obtained from a woman under 40 who had recovered from COVID-19.

This clone was observed once. The chain joins TRBV27 to TRBJ2-2, with TRBD2 matching over 11 bases. The CDR3 loop spans 16 amino acids. Trimming at V came to 7 bases and at J to 3 bases, leaving 7 bases not matched to a gene. Per the germline V gene, CDR1 is MNHEY and CDR2 is SMNVEV (reference sequence). The CDR3 sequence is CASNVAGGIYTGELFF. In DNA form, the CDR3 reads TGTGCCAGCAACGTAGCGGGGGGGATATACACCGGGGAGCTGTTTTTT.

The rearrangement joins TRBV3-1 (or the pseudogene TRBV3-2) to TRBJ1-1; 12 bases line up with TRBD1. With V trimmed by 1 base and J by 6 bases, 3 bases remained unmatched. CDR3 length equals 15 residues. CDR1 LGHDT and CDR2 YNNKEL come from the germline V gene (reference sequence). As DNA, the CDR3 is TGTGCCAGCAGCCAAGGGGGACAGGGGGCCGCTGAAGCTTTCTTT. As protein: CASSQGGQGAAEAFF.

This clone was seen only once. The V call is TRBV3-1 (or the pseudogene TRBV3-2), the J call TRBJ1-2; 8 nucleotides align to TRBD1. The CDR3 is 18 amino acids. The germline gives CDR1 LGHDT, CDR2 YNNKEL (reference sequence). With V trimmed by 0 bases and J by 4 bases, 13 bases remained unmatched. As DNA, the CDR3 is TGTGCCAGCAGCCAAGAACCCCAGGGGGCGCCGAGGGCCTATGGCTACACCTTC. As protein: CASSQEPQGAPRAYGYTF.

The gene calls are TRBV19 and TRBJ1-5; D unclear. In germline, CDR1 is LNHDA, CDR2 SQIVND (reference sequence). V dropped 4 bases and J dropped 0 bases, with 7 bases sitting between them. CDR3 size: 14 residues. CDR3 residues: CASSRGYSNQPQHF. The CDR3 nucleotides read TGTGCCAGTAGTAGAGGGTATAGCAATCAGCCCCAGCATTTT.

The chain employs TRBV4-1 and TRBJ2-5, with 10 bases that match TRBD1. Germline assignment: CDR1 MGHRA and CDR2 YSYEKL. This CDR3 spans 16 amino acids. After removal of 1 base from V and 4 bases from J, the junction contained 6 bases not matched to a gene. The CDR3 protein is CASSQVWGQGLETQYF. The CDR3 DNA follows: TGCGCCAGCAGCCAAGTGTGGGGACAGGGGTTAGAGACCCAGTACTTC.

V is TRBV9 and J is TRBJ2-2; TRBD1 aligns across 10 bases. This CDR3 spans 17 amino acids. After removal of 0 bases from V and 6 bases from J, the junction contained 8 bases not matched to a gene. CDR1 and CDR2 (germline): SGDLS, YYNGEE. The CDR3 DNA is TGTGCCAGCAGCGTAGCACTTCCGGGACAGGGGTCCGGGGAGCTGTTTTTT. Translated: CASSVALPGQGSGELFF.

The chain recombines TRBV2 with TRBJ2-1; D perhaps matches TRBD1 (5 bases). V was trimmed by 4 bases and J by 6 bases, leaving 13 bases between them. The germline V gene encodes CDR1 SNHLY and CDR2 FYNNEI. The CDR3 is 14 amino acids. The CDR3 nucleotides read TGTGCCAGCAGTGTTGTGGGGCCGTCCAATGAGCAGTTCTTC. Translation: CASSVVGPSNEQFF.

This chain joins TRBV5-1 and TRBJ2-7; TRBD1 agrees at 9 bases. V trimming: 4 bases; J trimming: 2 bases; junction bases outside the gene matches: 22. Germline V gives CDR1 SGHRS, CDR2 YFSETQ. The CDR3 has 20 residues. The CDR3 bases are TGCGCCAGCAGCGTAAAGCCTCGCAGTACAGGGGGCTTTTGGGCCTACGAGCAGTACTTC. Translation gives CASSVKPRSTGGFWAYEQYF.

DNA of the CDR3: TGTGCCAGCAGTTTCCAGAGGTACCAAGAGACCCAGTACTTC. This gives the protein CASSFQRYQETQYF. The J gene is TRBJ2-5, the V gene TRBV27; D ambiguous. This CDR3 has 14 residues. Germline V CDR1 and CDR2: MNHEY, SMNVEV (reference sequence). V gave up 3 bases and J gave up 0 bases, with 8 bases separating them.

The chain recombines TRBV5-6 with TRBJ1-5; TRBD1 aligns across 7 bases. Trimming took 2 bases from V and 0 from J; bases not matched to a gene: 8. Germline V lookup: CDR1 SGHDT, CDR2 YYEEEE. This CDR3 spans 17 amino acids. The DNA of the CDR3 is TGTGCCAGCAGCTTTAGGCAGGGGGTCCTTAGCAATCAGCCCCAGCATTTT. Translating gives CASSFRQGVLSNQPQHF.

The chain joins TRBV7-2 to TRBJ1-3; perhaps TRBD1 as D (5 bases). V gave up 0 bases and J gave up 0 bases, with 9 bases separating them. The CDR3 has 16 residues. CDR1 and CDR2 from the germline V gene are SGHTA and FQGNSA. CDR3 in DNA: TGTGCCAGCAGCTTAGCGGCAGGGATCTCTGGAAACACCATATATTTT. This codes for CASSLAAGISGNTIYF.

J is TRBJ2-3 and V is TRBV7-9; tentatively, D is TRBD2 (6 bases). The length of the CDR3 is 13 residues. Trimming removed 3 bases from V and 7 bases from J, with 11 bases in between. Germline loops: CDR1 SEHNR, CDR2 FQNEAQ (reference sequence). The CDR3 here is CASSLEGSNTQYF. The CDR3 DNA sequence: TGTGCCAGCAGCTTGGAGGGGTCGAATACGCAGTATTTT.

The J gene is TRBJ2-3, the V gene TRBV6-2 or TRBV6-3; TRBD1 is a possible D gene (6 bases). Trimming removed 5 bases from V and 2 bases from J, with 14 bases in between. This CDR3 is 15 amino acids long. Per the germline V gene, CDR1 is MNHEY and CDR2 is SVGEGT. The CDR3 sequence: CASSPLGADTDTQYF. CDR3 nucleotides: TGTGCCAGCAGTCCCCTGGGGGCGGACACAGATACGCAGTATTTT.

V and J are TRBV28 and TRBJ2-3; unclear D gene. Trimming took 3 bases from V and 4 from J, leaving 8 bases between them. This CDR3 spans 13 amino acids. Germline-derived CDR1 and CDR2 are MDHEN and SYDVKM. CDR3 nucleotide sequence: TGTGCCAGCAGTTTTAACGGTGCAGATACGCAGTATTTT. Its translation is CASSFNGADTQYF.

This chain joins TRBV6-5 and TRBJ1-6; no clear D. Trimming took off 7 bases at V and 7 bases at J, with 14 bases between the two ends. This CDR3 comprises 14 residues. Germline-derived CDR1 and CDR2 are MNHEY and SVGAGI. CDR3 in DNA: TGTGCCAGCAATTCTAACGGTTTAAATTCACCCCTCCACTTT. It is translated as CASNSNGLNSPLHF.

This chain connects TRBV2 to TRBJ1-2; D perhaps matches TRBD1 (6 bases). Trimming pared 6 bases from V and 1 base from J, leaving 15 bases between. Per the germline V gene, CDR1 is SNHLY and CDR2 is FYNNEI. This CDR3 region has 15 residues. The CDR3 nucleotides read TGTGCCAGCAGGGGCCTCGTAGGGGGTAACTATGGCTACACCTTC. Translated: CASRGLVGGNYGYTF.

The chain combines TRBV13 with TRBJ2-7, with 11 bases matching TRBD2. Germline trimming cut 2 bases from V and 4 bases from J; bases unmatched to any gene: 4. CDR1 is PRHDT, CDR2 FYEKMQ, per germline (reference sequence). This CDR3 has 15 residues. In DNA form, the CDR3 reads TGTGCCAGCAGCTTAACTAGCGGGGGAATATACGAGCAGTACTTC. It translates to CASSLTSGGIYEQYF.

The chain employs TRBV7-3 and TRBJ2-3; 10 bases are a match to TRBD1. The CDR3 contains 15 residues. Germline assignment: CDR1 SGHTA and CDR2 FQGTGA. Trimming took 5 bases from V and 5 from J; bases not matched to a gene: 7. This chain's CDR3 is CASSPYGQGEDTQYF. In DNA form, the CDR3 reads TGTGCCAGCAGCCCCTATGGACAGGGGGAAGATACGCAGTATTTT.

The CDR3 region is CASSQTTGGNQPQHF. CDR3 DNA sequence: TGTGCCAGCAGCCAGACGACAGGGGGCAATCAGCCCCAGCATTTT. The chain recombines TRBV7-2 with TRBJ1-5; 8 bases agree with TRBD1. Germline CDR1 SGHTA, CDR2 FQGNSA. The CDR3 totals 15 residues. Trimming removed 5 bases from V and 2 bases from J; junction bases left unmatched: 5.

CDR3 sequence (DNA): TGTGCCAGCAGCTATATCACAGGCCTGAACACTGAAGCTTTCTTT. It is translated as CASSYITGLNTEAFF. J is TRBJ1-1 and V is TRBV7-9, with a tentative D call TRBD1 (5 bases). This CDR3 has 15 amino acids. Trimming took 4 bases from V and 0 from J, leaving 12 bases between them. Germline assignment: CDR1 SEHNR and CDR2 FQNEAQ (reference sequence).

This chain links TRBV5-1 with TRBJ2-1; a possible D gene is TRBD2 (6 bases). This CDR3 comprises 15 residues. Trimming left V 2 bases short and J 9 bases short, with 18 bases between. Germline CDR1 is SGHRS and CDR2 is YFSETQ. This CDR3 reads CASSFRGDLNGEQFF. CDR3 in DNA: TGCGCCAGCAGCTTCCGCGGGGACTTGAATGGTGAGCAGTTCTTC.

The chain joins TRBV6-2 or TRBV6-3 to TRBJ1-2, with 8 bases identical to TRBD1. This CDR3 is 15 amino acids long. CDR1 MNHEY and CDR2 SVGEGT come from the germline V gene. The junction had 4 bases not matched to a gene; V was cut back by 0 bases and J by 4 bases. The CDR3 DNA reads as TGTGCCAGCAGTTACTCAGGACAGGGATTCTATGGCTACACCTTC. It encodes CASSYSGQGFYGYTF.

CDR3 region: CASSHAPDEQFF. CDR3 nucleotides: TGTGCCAGCAGCCACGCGCCGGATGAGCAGTTCTTC. The rearrangement uses TRBV5-6 and TRBJ2-1; D is undetermined. The CDR3 covers 12 residues. Trimming left V 4 bases short and J 8 bases short, with 10 bases between. Germline assignment: CDR1 SGHDT and CDR2 YYEEEE.

V usage is TRBV5-4 and J usage is TRBJ1-6; perhaps TRBD1 as D (5 bases). The V end was cut by 5 bases, the J end by 6 bases, with 18 bases between. Germline V CDR1 and CDR2: SGHNT, YYREEE (reference sequence). This CDR3 is 16 amino acids long. CDR3 amino acids: CASSWEPGLSNSPLHF. CDR3 nucleotide sequence: TGTGCCAGCAGTTGGGAACCGGGACTGAGTAATTCACCCCTCCACTTT.

The chain links TRBV6-1 to TRBJ2-7; tentatively, D is TRBD2 (6 bases). This CDR3 has 14 amino acids. Germline V gene data show CDR1 as MNHNS and CDR2 as SASEGT. V lost 3 bases, J lost 4 bases, and 13 bases lay in between. Here the CDR3 reads CASSEGGFTYEQYF. CDR3 DNA: TGTGCCAGCAGTGAGGGGGGATTTACGTACGAGCAGTACTTC.